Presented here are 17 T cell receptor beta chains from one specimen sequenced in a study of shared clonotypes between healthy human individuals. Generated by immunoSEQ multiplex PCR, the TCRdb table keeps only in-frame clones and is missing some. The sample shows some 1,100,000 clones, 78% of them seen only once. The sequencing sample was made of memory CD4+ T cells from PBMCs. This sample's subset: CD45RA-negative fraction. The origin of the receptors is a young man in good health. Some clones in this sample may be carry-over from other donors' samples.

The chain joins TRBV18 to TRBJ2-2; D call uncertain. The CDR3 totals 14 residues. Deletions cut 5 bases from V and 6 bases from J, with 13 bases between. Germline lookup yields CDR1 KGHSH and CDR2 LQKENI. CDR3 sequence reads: CASSVGSSPGELFF. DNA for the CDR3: TGTGCCAGCTCAGTTGGTTCGAGTCCCGGGGAGCTGTTTTTT.

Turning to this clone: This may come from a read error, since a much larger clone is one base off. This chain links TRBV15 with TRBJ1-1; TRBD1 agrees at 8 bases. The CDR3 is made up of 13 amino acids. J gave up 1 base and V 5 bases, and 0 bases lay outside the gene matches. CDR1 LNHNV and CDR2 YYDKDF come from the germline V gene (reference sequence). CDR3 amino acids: CATSGQGNTEAFF. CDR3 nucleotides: TGTGCCACCAGCGGACAGGGGAACACTGAAGCTTTCTTT.

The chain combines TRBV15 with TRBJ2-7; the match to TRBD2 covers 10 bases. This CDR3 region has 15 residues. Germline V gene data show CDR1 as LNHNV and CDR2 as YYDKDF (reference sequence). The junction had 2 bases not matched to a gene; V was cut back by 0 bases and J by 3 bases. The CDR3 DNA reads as TGTGCCACCAGCAGAGACCTAGCGGGGGTCTACGAGCAGTACTTC. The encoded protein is CATSRDLAGVYEQYF. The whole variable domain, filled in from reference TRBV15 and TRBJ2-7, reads DAMVIQNPRYQVTQFGKPVTLSCSQTLNHNVMYWYQQKSSQAPKLLFHYYDKDFNNEADTPDNFQSRRPNTSFCFLDIRSPGLGDTAMYLCATSRDLAGVYEQYFGPGTRLTVT.

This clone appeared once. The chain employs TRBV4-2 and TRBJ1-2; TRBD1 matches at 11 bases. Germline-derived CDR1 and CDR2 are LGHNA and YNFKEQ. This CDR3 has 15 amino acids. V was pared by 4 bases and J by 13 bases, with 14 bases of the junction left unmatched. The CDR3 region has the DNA TGTGCCAGCAGCCCCCTTACCGGGGACAGGGGGATCCCCACCTTC. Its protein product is CASSPLTGDRGIPTF.

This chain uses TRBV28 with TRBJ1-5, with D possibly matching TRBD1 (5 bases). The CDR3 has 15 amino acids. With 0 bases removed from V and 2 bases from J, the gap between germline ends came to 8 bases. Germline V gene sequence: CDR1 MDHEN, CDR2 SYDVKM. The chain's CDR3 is CASSLWQGGNQPQHF. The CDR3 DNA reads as TGTGCCAGCAGTTTATGGCAGGGTGGCAATCAGCCCCAGCATTTT. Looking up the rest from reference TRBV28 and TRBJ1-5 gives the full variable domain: DVKVTQSSRYLVKRTGEKVFLECVQDMDHENMFWYRQDPGLGLRLIYFSYDVKMKEKGDIPEGYSVSREKKERFSLILESASTNQTSMYLCASSLWQGGNQPQHFGDGTRLSIL.

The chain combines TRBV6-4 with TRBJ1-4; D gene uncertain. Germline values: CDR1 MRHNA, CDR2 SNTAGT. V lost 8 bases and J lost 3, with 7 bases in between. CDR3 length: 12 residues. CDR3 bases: TGTGCCAGCCCCGGGCCTAATGAAAAACTGTTTTTT. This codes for CASPGPNEKLFF.

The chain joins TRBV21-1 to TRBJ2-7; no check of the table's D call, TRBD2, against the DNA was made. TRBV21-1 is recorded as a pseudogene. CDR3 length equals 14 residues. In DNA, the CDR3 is TGTGCCGCCAAACGGACTAGCCGCCCAAAAGAGCAGTACTTC. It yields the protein CAAKRTSRPKEQYF.

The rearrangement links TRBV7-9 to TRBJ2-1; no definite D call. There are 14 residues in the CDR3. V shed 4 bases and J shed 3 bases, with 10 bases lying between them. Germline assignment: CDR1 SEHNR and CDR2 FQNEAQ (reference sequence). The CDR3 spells CASSSQSGYNEQFF. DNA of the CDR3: TGTGCCAGCAGCTCCCAAAGTGGCTACAATGAGCAGTTCTTC.

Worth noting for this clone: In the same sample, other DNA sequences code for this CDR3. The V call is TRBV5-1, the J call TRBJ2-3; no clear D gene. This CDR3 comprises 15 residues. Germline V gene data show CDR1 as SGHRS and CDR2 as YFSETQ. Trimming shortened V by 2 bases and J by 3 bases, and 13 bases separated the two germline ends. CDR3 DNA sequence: TGCGCCAGCAGCTTAGTCCGGAGCTCAACAGATACGCAGTATTTT. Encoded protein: CASSLVRSSTDTQYF. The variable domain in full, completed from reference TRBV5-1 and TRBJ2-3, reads KAGVTQTPRYLIKTRGQQVTLSCSPISGHRSVSWYQQTPGQGLQFLFEYFSETQRNKGNFPGRFSGRQFSNSRSEMNVSTLELGDSALYLCASSLVRSSTDTQYFGPGTRLTVL.

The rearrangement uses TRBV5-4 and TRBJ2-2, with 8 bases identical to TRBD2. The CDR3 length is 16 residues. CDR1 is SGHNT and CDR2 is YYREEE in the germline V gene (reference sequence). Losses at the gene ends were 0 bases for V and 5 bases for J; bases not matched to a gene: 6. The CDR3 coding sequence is TGTGCCAGCAGCTTGGCCGCGGGGGGCAGGACCGGGGAGCTGTTTTTT. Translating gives CASSLAAGGRTGELFF.

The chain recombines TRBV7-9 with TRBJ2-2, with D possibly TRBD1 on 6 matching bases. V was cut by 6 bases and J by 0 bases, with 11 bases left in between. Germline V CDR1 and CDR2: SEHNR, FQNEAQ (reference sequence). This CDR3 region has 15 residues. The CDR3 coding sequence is TGTGCCAGCAGTCAGGGGACGGCGAACACCGGGGAGCTGTTTTTT. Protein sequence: CASSQGTANTGELFF.

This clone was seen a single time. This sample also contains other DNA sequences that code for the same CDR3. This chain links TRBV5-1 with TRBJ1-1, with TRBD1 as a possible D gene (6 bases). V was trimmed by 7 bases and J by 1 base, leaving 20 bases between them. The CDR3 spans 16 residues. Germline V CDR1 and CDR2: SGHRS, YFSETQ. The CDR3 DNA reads TGCGCCAGCGGCGAACCCGTCAGGGGCAAGAACACTGAAGCTTTCTTT. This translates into CASGEPVRGKNTEAFF.

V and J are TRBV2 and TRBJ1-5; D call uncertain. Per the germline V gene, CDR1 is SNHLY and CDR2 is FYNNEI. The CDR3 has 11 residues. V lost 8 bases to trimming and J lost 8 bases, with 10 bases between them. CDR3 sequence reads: CASSSGEPQHF. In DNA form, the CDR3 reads TGTGCCAGCTCATCTGGTGAGCCCCAGCATTTT.

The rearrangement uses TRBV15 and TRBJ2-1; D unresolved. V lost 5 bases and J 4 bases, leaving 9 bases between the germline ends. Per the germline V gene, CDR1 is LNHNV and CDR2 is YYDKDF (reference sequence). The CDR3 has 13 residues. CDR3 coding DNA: TGTGCCACCAGCTCTCAACGGTACAATGAGCAGTTCTTC. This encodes CATSSQRYNEQFF. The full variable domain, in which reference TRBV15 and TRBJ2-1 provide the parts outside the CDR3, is DAMVIQNPRYQVTQFGKPVTLSCSQTLNHNVMYWYQQKSSQAPKLLFHYYDKDFNNEADTPDNFQSRRPNTSFCFLDIRSPGLGDTAMYLCATSSQRYNEQFFGPGTRLTVL.

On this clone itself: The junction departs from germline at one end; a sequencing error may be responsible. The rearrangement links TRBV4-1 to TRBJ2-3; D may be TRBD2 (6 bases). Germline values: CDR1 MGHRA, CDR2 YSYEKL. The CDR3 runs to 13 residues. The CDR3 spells CASSQTIADPTIF. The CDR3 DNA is TGCGCCAGCAGCCAAACCATAGCGGACCCAACGATTTTT.

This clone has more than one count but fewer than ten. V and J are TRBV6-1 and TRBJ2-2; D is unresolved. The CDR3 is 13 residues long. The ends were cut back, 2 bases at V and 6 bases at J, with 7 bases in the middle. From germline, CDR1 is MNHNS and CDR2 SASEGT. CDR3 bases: TGTGCCAGCAGTGAATCCAGGCCCGGGGAGCTGTTTTTT. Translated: CASSESRPGELFF.

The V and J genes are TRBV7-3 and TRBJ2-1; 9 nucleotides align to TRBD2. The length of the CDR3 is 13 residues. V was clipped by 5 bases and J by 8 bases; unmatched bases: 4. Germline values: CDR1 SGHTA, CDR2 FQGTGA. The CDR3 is CASSAGTSYEQFF. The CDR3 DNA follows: TGTGCCAGCAGCGCCGGGACTAGCTATGAGCAGTTCTTC.